The entry below gives a single T cell receptor beta chain sequence along with its context. The data stem from a study of CD8 T cells in Susac syndrome. Peripheral blood CD8+ and CD4+ T cells were profiled by TCR beta sequencing. Controls were age- and sex-matched healthy donors. The CD8+ and CD4+ T cells were negatively isolated, with the TEMRA cells enriched by FACS. The RNA input was 0.5 to 1 ug, and it was reverse transcribed with random hexamers. TCR beta CDR3 was amplified by immunoSEQ multiplex PCR. This amplification extended across 54 Vbeta and 13 Jbeta segments. One entry per CDR3 protein results from TCRdb running MiXCR on the immunoSEQ multiplex PCR reads. The sample has approximately 120,000 distinct CDR3 sequences, 92% seen once. V gave up 7 bases and J gave up 2 bases, with 17 bases separating them. CDR1 and CDR2 (germline): SQVTM, ANQGSEA. The length of the CDR3 is 15 residues.

This clonotype was sampled from a human donor in good health. Sequencing was done on a sample of CD8+ T cells from PBMCs. The chain combines TRBV29-1 with TRBJ2-2; D call uncertain. The CDR3 here is CSALDTEINTGELFF. The CDR3 nucleotides are TGCAGCGCCCTCGATACGGAGATCAACACCGGGGAGCTGTTTTTT.